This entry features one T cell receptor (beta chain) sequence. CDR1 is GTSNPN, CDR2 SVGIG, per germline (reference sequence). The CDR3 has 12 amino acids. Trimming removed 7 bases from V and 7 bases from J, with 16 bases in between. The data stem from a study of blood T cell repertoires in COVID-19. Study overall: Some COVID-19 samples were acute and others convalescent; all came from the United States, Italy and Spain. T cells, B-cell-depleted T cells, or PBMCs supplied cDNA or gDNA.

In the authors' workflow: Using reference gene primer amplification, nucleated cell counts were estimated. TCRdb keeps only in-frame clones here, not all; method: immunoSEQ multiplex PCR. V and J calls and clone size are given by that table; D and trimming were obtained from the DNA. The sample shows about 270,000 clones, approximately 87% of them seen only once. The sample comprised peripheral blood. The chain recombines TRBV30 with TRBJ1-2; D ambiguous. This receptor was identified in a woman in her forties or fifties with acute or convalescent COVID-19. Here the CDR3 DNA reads TGTGCCTACGAAGCGGGGTCGGGTGGCTACACCTTC. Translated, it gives CAYEAGSGGYTF.